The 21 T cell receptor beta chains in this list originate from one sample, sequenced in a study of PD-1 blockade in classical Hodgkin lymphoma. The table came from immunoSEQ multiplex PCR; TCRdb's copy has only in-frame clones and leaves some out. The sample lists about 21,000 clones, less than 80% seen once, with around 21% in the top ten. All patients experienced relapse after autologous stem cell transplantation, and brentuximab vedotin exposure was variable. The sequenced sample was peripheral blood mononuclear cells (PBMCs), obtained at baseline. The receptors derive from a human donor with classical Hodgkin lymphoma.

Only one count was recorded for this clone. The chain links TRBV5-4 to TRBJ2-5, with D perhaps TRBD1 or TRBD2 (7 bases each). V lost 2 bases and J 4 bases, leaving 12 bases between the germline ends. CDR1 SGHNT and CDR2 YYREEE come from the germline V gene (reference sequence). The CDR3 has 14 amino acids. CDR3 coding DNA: TGTGCCAGCAGCTTCGGCAGGGGGGGAGAGACCCAGTACTTC. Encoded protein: CASSFGRGGETQYF.

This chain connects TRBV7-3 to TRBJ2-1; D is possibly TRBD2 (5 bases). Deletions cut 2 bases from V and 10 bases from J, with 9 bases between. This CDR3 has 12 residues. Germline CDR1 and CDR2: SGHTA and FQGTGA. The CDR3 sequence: CASSLSSGEQFF. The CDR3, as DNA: TGTGCCAGCAGCTTATCAAGCGGAGAGCAGTTCTTC.

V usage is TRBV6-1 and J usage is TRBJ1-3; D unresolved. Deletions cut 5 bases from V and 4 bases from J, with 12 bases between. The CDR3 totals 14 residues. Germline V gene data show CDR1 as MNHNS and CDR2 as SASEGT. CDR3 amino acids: CASSTFTAGNTIYF. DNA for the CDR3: TGTGCCAGCAGTACATTTACGGCCGGAAACACCATATATTTT.

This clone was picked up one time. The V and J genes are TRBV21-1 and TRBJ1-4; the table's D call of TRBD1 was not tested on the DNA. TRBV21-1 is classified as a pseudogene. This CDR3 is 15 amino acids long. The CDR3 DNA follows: TGTGCCAGCAGCCCGTGGGACAGCTTTAATGAAAAACTGTTTTTT. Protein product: CASSPWDSFNEKLFF.

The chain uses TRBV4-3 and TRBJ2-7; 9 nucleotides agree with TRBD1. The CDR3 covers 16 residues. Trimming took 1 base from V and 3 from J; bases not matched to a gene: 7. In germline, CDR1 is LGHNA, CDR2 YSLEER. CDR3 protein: CASSQGGTGRNYEQYF. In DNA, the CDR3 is TGCGCCAGCAGCCAAGGCGGGACAGGGAGAAACTACGAGCAGTACTTC.

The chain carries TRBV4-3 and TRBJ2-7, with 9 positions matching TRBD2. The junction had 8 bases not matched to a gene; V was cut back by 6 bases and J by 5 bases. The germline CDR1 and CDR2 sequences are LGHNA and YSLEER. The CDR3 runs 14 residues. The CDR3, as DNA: TGCGCCAGCAGTCTGTGGACTAGCGACGACGAGCAGTACTTC. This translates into CASSLWTSDDEQYF.

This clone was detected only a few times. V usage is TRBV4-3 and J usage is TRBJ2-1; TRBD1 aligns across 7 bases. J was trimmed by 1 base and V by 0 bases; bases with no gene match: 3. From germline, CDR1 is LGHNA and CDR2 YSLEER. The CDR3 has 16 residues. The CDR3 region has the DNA TGCGCCAGCAGCCAAGATGGACAGGCTTCCTACAATGAGCAGTTCTTC. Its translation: CASSQDGQASYNEQFF.

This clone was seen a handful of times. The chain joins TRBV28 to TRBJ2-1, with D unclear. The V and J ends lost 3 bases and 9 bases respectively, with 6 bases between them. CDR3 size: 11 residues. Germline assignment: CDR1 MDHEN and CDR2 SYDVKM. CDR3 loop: CASSFRGEQFF. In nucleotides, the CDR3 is TGTGCCAGCAGTTTTAGAGGTGAGCAGTTCTTC.

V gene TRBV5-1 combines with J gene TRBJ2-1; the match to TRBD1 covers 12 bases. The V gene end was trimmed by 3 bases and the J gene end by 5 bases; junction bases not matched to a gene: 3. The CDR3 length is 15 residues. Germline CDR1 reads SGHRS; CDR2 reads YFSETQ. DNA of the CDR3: TGCGCCAGCAGCTGGGGACAGGGGGCCCACAATGAGCAGTTCTTC. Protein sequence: CASSWGQGAHNEQFF.

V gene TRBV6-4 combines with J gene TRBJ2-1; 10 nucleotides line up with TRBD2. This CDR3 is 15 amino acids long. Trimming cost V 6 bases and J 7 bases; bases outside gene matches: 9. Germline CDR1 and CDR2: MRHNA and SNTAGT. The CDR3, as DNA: TGTGCCAGCAGCGAAGGGGCTAGCGGGGGAAATGAGCAGTTCTTC. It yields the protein CASSEGASGGNEQFF.

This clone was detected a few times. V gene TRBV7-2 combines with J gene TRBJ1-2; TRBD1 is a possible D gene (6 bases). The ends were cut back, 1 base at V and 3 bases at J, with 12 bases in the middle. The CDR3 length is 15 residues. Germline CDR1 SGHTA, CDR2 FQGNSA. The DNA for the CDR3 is TGTGCCAGCAGCTTAGGTGCAGGGGTGGACTATGGCTACACCTTC. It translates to CASSLGAGVDYGYTF.

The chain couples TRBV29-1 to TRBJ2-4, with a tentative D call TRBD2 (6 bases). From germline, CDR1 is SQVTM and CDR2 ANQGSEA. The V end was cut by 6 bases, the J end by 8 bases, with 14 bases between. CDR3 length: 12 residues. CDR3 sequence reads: CSVARTGDIQYF. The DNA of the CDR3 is TGCAGCGTCGCTCGGACGGGAGACATTCAGTACTTC.

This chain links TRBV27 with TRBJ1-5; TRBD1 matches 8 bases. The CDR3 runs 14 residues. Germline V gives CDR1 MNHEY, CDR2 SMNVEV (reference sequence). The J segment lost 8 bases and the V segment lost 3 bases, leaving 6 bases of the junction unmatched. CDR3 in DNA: TGTGCCAGCAGTTTCGGACAGGGAACGGAGCCCCAGCATTTT. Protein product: CASSFGQGTEPQHF.

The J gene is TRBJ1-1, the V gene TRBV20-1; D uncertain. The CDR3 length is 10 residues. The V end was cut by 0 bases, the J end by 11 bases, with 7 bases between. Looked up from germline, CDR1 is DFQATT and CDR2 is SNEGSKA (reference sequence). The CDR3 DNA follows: TGCAGTGCTAGAGATGTGACGGCTTTCTTT. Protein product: CSARDVTAFF.

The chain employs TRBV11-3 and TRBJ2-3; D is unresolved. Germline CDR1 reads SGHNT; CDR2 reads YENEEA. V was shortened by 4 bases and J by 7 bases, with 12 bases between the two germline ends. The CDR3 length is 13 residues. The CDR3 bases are TGTGCCAGCAGCTCCTACATGGAGAATACGCAGTATTTT. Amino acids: CASSSYMENTQYF.

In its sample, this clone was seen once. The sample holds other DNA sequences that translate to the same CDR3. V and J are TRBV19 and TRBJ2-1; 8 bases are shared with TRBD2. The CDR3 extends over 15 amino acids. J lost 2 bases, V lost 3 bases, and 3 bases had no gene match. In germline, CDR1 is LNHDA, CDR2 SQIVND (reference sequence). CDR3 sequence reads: CASSIGAGAYNEQFF. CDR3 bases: TGTGCCAGTAGTATTGGAGCGGGAGCCTACAATGAGCAGTTCTTC.

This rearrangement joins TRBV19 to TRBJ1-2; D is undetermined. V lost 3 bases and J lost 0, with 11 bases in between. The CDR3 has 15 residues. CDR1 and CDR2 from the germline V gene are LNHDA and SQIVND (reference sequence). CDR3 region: CASSISLGANYGYTF. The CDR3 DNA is TGTGCCAGTAGTATCAGCCTAGGTGCTAACTATGGCTACACCTTC.

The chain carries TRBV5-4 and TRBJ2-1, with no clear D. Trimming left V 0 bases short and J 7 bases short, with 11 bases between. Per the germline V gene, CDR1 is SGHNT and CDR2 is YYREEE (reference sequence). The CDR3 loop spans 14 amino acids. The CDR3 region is CASSLAQQTNEQFF. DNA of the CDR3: TGTGCCAGCAGCTTGGCGCAACAGACAAATGAGCAGTTCTTC.

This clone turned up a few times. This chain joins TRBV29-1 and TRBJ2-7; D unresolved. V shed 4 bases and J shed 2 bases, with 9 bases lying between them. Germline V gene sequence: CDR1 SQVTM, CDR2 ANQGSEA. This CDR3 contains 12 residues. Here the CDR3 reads CSVGADPYEQYF. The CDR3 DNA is TGCAGCGTTGGGGCGGACCCCTACGAGCAGTACTTC.

The CDR3 DNA is TGTGCCAGCAGTTACTGGGCAGGGGACTACGAGCAGTACTTC. Translation gives CASSYWAGDYEQYF. V is TRBV6-6 and J is TRBJ2-7; TRBD1 is a possible D gene (6 bases). There are 14 residues in the CDR3. Germline V lookup: CDR1 MNHNY, CDR2 SVGAGI (reference sequence). Trimming pared 1 base from V and 3 bases from J, leaving 10 bases between.

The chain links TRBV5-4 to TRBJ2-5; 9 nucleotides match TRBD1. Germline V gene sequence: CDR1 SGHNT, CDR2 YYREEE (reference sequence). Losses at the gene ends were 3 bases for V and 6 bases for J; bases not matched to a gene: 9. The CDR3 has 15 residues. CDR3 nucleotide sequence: TGTGCCAGCAGCTCGGACCTGACAGGGGGGAAGACCCAGTACTTC. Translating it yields CASSSDLTGGKTQYF.